One and the same sample provided the 21 T cell receptor beta chains below, sequenced in a study of blood T cell repertoires in COVID-19. Repertoires were generated with immunoSEQ multiplex PCR, while TCRdb's copy carries only in-frame clones and drops some. The table records just over 150,000 clones, around 84% of them present only once. The sequenced sample was peripheral blood. All receptors derive from a woman aged 50 to 65 with acute or convalescent COVID-19.

The rearrangement links TRBV19 to TRBJ1-6; 8 bases map to TRBD1. CDR1 and CDR2 from the germline V gene are LNHDA and SQIVND (reference sequence). The length of the CDR3 is 13 residues. J lost 10 bases, V lost 7 bases, and 6 bases had no gene match. The CDR3 DNA follows: TGTGCCAGTAACCAGGGGGCGGAATCACCCCTCCACTTT. Encoded protein: CASNQGAESPLHF.

The V and J genes are TRBV7-2 and TRBJ1-4, with a weak D call TRBD1 (5 bases). Germline CDR1 SGHTA, CDR2 FQGNSA. V was trimmed by 5 bases and J by 4 bases, leaving 14 bases between them. This CDR3 is built from 15 residues. Here the CDR3 reads CASSNWTRSNEKLFF. The DNA for the CDR3 is TGTGCCAGCAGCAACTGGACAAGGAGTAATGAAAAACTGTTTTTT.

Here the CDR3 reads CASSPEGSYGYTF. The CDR3 nucleotides are TGTGCCAGCAGCCCGGAGGGCAGCTATGGCTACACCTTC. The rearrangement links TRBV6-6 to TRBJ1-2; D gene ambiguous. Trimming left V 6 bases short and J 4 bases short, with 12 bases between. This CDR3 contains 13 residues. The germline V gene encodes CDR1 MNHNY and CDR2 SVGAGI (reference sequence).

The rearrangement uses TRBV6-5 and TRBJ2-7; 7 bases map to TRBD2. V lost 5 bases, J lost 0 bases, and 7 bases stayed unmatched. Germline V CDR1 and CDR2: MNHEY, SVGAGI. The CDR3 extends over 15 amino acids. The CDR3 reads CASSQASGASYEQYF. The CDR3 DNA reads as TGTGCCAGCAGTCAGGCGAGCGGGGCCTCCTACGAGCAGTACTTC.

This sequence joins TRBV30 and TRBJ2-2; the match to TRBD2 covers 14 bases. The CDR3 covers 20 residues. With V trimmed by 3 bases and J by 0 bases, 12 bases remained unmatched. The germline V gene has CDR1 GTSNPN and CDR2 SVGIG (reference sequence). CDR3 bases: TGTGCCTGGAGAATAACCGGGACTAGCGGGAGAGGCCCGAACACCGGGGAGCTGTTTTTT. Translating it yields CAWRITGTSGRGPNTGELFF.

Comment on this clone: The germline gene is not matched at one end of the junction; a read error may be the cause. The rearrangement joins TRBV5-3 to TRBJ1-2; a possible D gene is TRBD1 (5 bases). TRBV5-3 is given ORF status, its function remaining uncertain. This CDR3 contains 15 residues. CDR3 sequence: CARRLGRRDFYGYTF. CDR3 in DNA: TGTGCCAGAAGGTTGGGACGGAGGGATTTCTATGGCTACACCTTC.

CDR3 in amino acids: CASSQGGGVAHEQYF. In DNA, the CDR3 is TGTGCCAGCAGCCAAGGGGGTGGGGTTGCCCACGAGCAGTACTTC. The chain carries TRBV7-9 and TRBJ2-7; D might be TRBD1 (6 bases). Trimming stripped 5 bases from V and 5 bases from J, with 19 bases between. The CDR3 runs to 15 residues. Germline V gene data show CDR1 as SEHNR and CDR2 as FQNEAQ (reference sequence).

J is TRBJ1-6 and V is TRBV28; 9 bases are shared with TRBD1. J was trimmed by 11 bases and V by 5 bases; bases with no gene match: 10. Germline V gene sequence: CDR1 MDHEN, CDR2 SYDVKM. CDR3 length: 15 residues. The CDR3 DNA sequence: TGTGCCAGCAGTAGACAGGGGGGGGGCCTGGCACCCCTCCACTTT. This codes for CASSRQGGGLAPLHF. Supplemented by reference TRBV28 and TRBJ1-6, the full variable domain reads DVKVTQSSRYLVKRTGEKVFLECVQDMDHENMFWYRQDPGLGLRLIYFSYDVKMKEKGDIPEGYSVSREKKERFSLILESASTNQTSMYLCASSRQGGGLAPLHFGNGTRLTVT.

This clone has just a few counts. The chain couples TRBV5-1 to TRBJ2-7; 7 nucleotides line up with TRBD1. J was trimmed by 0 bases and V by 4 bases; bases with no gene match: 7. The CDR3 covers 15 residues. Germline V lookup: CDR1 SGHRS, CDR2 YFSETQ. CDR3 loop: CASSPKQGFSYEQYF. The CDR3 DNA reads as TGCGCCAGCAGCCCCAAACAGGGGTTCTCCTACGAGCAGTACTTC.

This sequence joins TRBV30 and TRBJ1-2; 9 bases map to TRBD1. Trimming cost V 3 bases and J 5 bases; bases outside gene matches: 4. The CDR3 contains 13 residues. Germline lookup yields CDR1 GTSNPN and CDR2 SVGIG (reference sequence). CDR3 DNA: TGTGCCTGGAGAAAGGGACAGGGATATGGCTACACCTTC. It encodes CAWRKGQGYGYTF. The complete variable domain, with remaining parts taken from reference TRBV30 and TRBJ1-2, reads SQTIHQWPATLVQPVGSPLSLECTVEGTSNPNLYWYRQAAGRGLQLLFYSVGIGQISSEVPQNLSASRPQDRQFILSSKKLLLSDSGFYLCAWRKGQGYGYTFGSGTRLTVV.

The gene calls are TRBV19 and TRBJ1-2; 10 bases are shared with TRBD1. CDR1 and CDR2 from the germline V gene are LNHDA and SQIVND (reference sequence). J lost 1 base, V lost 4 bases, and 3 bases had no gene match. This CDR3 spans 15 amino acids. In DNA, the CDR3 is TGTGCCAGTAGTAGCCGGGACAGGGGTAACTATGGCTACACCTTC. It encodes CASSSRDRGNYGYTF. The full variable domain, its missing parts supplied by reference TRBV19 and TRBJ1-2, is DGGITQSPKYLFRKEGQNVTLSCEQNLNHDAMYWYRQDPGQGLRLIYYSQIVNDFQKGDIAEGYSVSREKKESFPLTVTSAQKNPTAFYLCASSSRDRGNYGYTFGSGTRLTVV.

By sample share, this clone is medium-sized. V is TRBV5-4 and J is TRBJ1-1, with 7 nucleotides matching TRBD1. The J segment lost 0 bases and the V segment lost 2 bases, leaving 4 bases of the junction unmatched. Germline V gene sequence: CDR1 SGHNT, CDR2 YYREEE (reference sequence). The CDR3 length is 15 residues. For the CDR3, the DNA is TGTGCCAGCAGCTTAGACAGGGCCGTGAACACTGAAGCTTTCTTT. Translation gives CASSLDRAVNTEAFF. The full variable domain, completed using reference TRBV5-4 and TRBJ1-1, is ETGVTQSPTHLIKTRGQQVTLRCSSQSGHNTVSWYQQALGQGPQFIFQYYREEENGRGNFPPRFSGLQFPNYSSELNVNALELDDSALYLCASSLDRAVNTEAFFGQGTRLTVV.

The chain combines TRBV21-1 with TRBJ2-2; the D segment call TRBD2 is taken from the table without a DNA check. TRBV21-1 is annotated as a pseudogene. The CDR3 spans 15 residues. CDR3 coding DNA: TGTGCCTATACCCGTAGACTTCCGGACACCGGGGAGCTGTTTTTT. Its protein is CAYTRRLPDTGELFF.

This sequence joins TRBV29-1 and TRBJ2-2; TRBD1 agrees at 7 bases. The V segment lost 8 bases and the J segment 6 bases; nucleotides outside the gene matches: 3. The CDR3 consists of 11 residues. The germline V gene has CDR1 SQVTM and CDR2 ANQGSEA. Written as DNA, the CDR3 is TGCAGCACCGGACAGGCCGGGGAGCTGTTTTTT. Residues: CSTGQAGELFF.

The chain combines TRBV7-2 with TRBJ2-3, with D possibly TRBD2 on 7 matching bases. V was cut by 2 bases and J by 5 bases, with 14 bases left in between. The length of the CDR3 is 15 residues. Per the germline V gene, CDR1 is SGHTA and CDR2 is FQGNSA. The CDR3 region has the DNA TGTGCCAGCAGCTTACGCGGGGGCGTGGTAGATACGCAGTATTTT. This gives the protein CASSLRGGVVDTQYF.

This sequence joins TRBV6-5 and TRBJ1-2; D unresolved. Per germline, CDR1 MNHEY and CDR2 SVGAGI. The CDR3 has 13 residues. V was trimmed by 5 bases and J by 1 base, leaving 8 bases between them. The CDR3, as DNA: TGTGCCAGCAGTACCGGGGATAACTATGGCTACACCTTC. Translating it yields CASSTGDNYGYTF.

The rearrangement links TRBV5-8 to TRBJ2-6; the match to TRBD1 covers 9 bases. This CDR3 has 18 amino acids. V lost 4 bases, J lost 4 bases, and 12 bases stayed unmatched. The germline gives CDR1 SGHTS, CDR2 YDEGEE. The CDR3 protein is CASSPGQGYISGANVLTF. CDR3 nucleotides: TGTGCCAGCAGCCCAGGACAGGGGTATATCTCCGGGGCCAACGTCCTGACTTTC.

J is TRBJ1-4 and V is TRBV29-1; D unresolved. Looked up from germline, CDR1 is SQVTM and CDR2 is ANQGSEA. The CDR3 length is 13 residues. Between the trimmed V and J ends, which lost 4 bases and 5 bases, there was a span of 11 bases. Here the CDR3 DNA reads TGCAGCGTTGCCGCGACATTAAATGAAAAACTGTTTTTT. Translating it yields CSVAATLNEKLFF.

V is TRBV6-5 and J is TRBJ1-5; 7 nucleotides match TRBD1. V lost 8 bases to trimming and J lost 1 base; unmatched junction nucleotides: 5. Germline assignment: CDR1 MNHEY and CDR2 SVGAGI. CDR3 length: 14 amino acids. CDR3 bases: TGTGCCAGCCCCGGAGGGGGCAGCAATCAGCCCCAGCATTTT. This gives the protein CASPGGGSNQPQHF.

The chain uses TRBV11-2 and TRBJ2-1; 11 bases match TRBD1. The CDR3 has 18 amino acids. J was trimmed by 2 bases and V by 5 bases; bases with no gene match: 11. Germline CDR1 and CDR2: SGHAT and FQNNGV. The CDR3 protein is CASSQPQGTGGPYNEQFF. CDR3 nucleotide sequence: TGTGCCAGCAGCCAACCGCAGGGGACAGGGGGTCCCTACAATGAGCAGTTCTTC.

This clone was observed a single time. The chain couples TRBV6-1 to TRBJ2-7; TRBD1 matches 8 bases. CDR3 size: 15 residues. Per germline, CDR1 MNHNS and CDR2 SASEGT. With 2 bases clipped from V and 4 bases from J, the junction kept 7 bases outside the gene matches. CDR3 sequence reads: CASSEKWQGAYEQYF. CDR3 bases: TGTGCCAGCAGTGAAAAATGGCAGGGGGCGTACGAGCAGTACTTC.